The sequence of this T cell receptor beta chain was determined in a study of cytomegalovirus exposure and HLA in healthy donors. Findings and caveats of the study: Some TCR beta chains (over 150 of them) were listed as cytomegalovirus-associated. According to a later analysis, TCR clusters from the first cohort tended to co-occur in the roughly 120 validation repertoires.

For this clone: No antigen is known for it.

Method: immunoSEQ multiplex PCR; TCRdb's copy keeps in-frame clones and lacks some. The table has some 350,000 clones, roughly 90% seen once. CDR1 and CDR2 from the germline V gene are KGHSH and LQKENI. V gave up 8 bases and J gave up 4 bases; unmatched junction bases: 10. This CDR3 region has 14 residues. The chain joins TRBV18 to TRBJ2-7; 8 positions agree with TRBD2. The sequenced material came from PBMCs. This receptor was obtained from a woman in her 30s in good health and CMV-seropositive. CDR3 sequence (DNA): TGTGCCAGCCAAACCTCGGGACTAGGTTACGAGCAGTACTTC. Its translation is CASQTSGLGYEQYF.